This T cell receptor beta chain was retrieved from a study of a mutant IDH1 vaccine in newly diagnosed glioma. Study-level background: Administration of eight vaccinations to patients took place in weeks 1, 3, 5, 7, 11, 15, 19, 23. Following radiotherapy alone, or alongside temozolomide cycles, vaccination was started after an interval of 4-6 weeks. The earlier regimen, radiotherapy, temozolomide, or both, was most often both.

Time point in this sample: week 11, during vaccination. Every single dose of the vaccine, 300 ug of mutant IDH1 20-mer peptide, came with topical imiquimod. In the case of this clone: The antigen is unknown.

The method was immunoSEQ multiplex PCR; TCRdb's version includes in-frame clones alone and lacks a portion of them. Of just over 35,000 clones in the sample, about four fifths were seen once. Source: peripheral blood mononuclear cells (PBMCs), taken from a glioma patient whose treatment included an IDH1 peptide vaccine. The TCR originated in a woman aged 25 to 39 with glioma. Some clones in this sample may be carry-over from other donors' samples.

The CDR3 here is CASSYISGVRETQYF. Here the CDR3 DNA reads TGTGCCAGCAGTTATATTAGCGGGGTGCGGGAGACCCAGTACTTC. The chain has TRBV5-6 and TRBJ2-5; 8 bases match TRBD2. V was clipped by 5 bases and J by 5 bases; unmatched bases: 11. Germline loops: CDR1 SGHDT, CDR2 YYEEEE. CDR3 size: 15 residues.